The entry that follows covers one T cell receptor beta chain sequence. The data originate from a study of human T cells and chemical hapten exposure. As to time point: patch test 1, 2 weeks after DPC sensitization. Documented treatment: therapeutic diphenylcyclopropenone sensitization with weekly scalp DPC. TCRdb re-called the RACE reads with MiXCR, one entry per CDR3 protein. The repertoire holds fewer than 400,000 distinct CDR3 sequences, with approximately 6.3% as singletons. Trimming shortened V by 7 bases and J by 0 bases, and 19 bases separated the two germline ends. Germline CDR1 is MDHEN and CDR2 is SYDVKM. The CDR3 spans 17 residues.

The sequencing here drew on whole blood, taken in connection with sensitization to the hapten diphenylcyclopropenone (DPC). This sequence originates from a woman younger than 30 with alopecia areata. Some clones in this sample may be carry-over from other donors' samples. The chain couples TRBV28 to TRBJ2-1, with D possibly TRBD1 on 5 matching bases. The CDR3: CASKSMTEKFSYNEQFF. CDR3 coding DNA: TGTGCCAGCAAAAGCATGACAGAAAAATTCTCCTACAATGAGCAGTTCTTC.